These 27 T cell receptor beta chains share one sample of origin, sequenced in a study of blood T cell repertoires in COVID-19. Sequencing was performed with immunoSEQ multiplex PCR; in TCRdb, only in-frame clones are kept and a portion is missing. There are fewer than 300,000 clones in the sample; 88% occur only once, and roughly 4% lies in the top ten. The source material was peripheral blood. These receptors originate from a man in his sixties who had recovered from COVID-19.

The chain links TRBV3-1 (or the pseudogene TRBV3-2) to TRBJ2-5, with D uncertain. Per germline, CDR1 LGHDT and CDR2 YNNKEL (reference sequence). The V end lost 5 bases, the J end lost 5 bases, and 12 bases lay between the germline ends. The CDR3 is 13 residues long. In DNA, the CDR3 is TGTGCCAGCAGCTCGGTTTATTCGGAGACCCAGTACTTC. It is translated as CASSSVYSETQYF.

A single count supports this clone. The J gene is TRBJ1-4, the V gene TRBV27, with 10 nucleotides matching TRBD1. V was pared by 6 bases and J by 5 bases, with 6 bases of the junction left unmatched. The germline gives CDR1 MNHEY, CDR2 SMNVEV (reference sequence). The CDR3 spans 15 residues. This CDR3 is CASSSPGQGNEKLFF. CDR3 sequence (DNA): TGTGCCAGCAGCTCGCCGGGACAGGGGAATGAAAAACTGTTTTTT.

The chain recombines TRBV5-1 with TRBJ1-1; unclear D gene. The V gene's germline CDR1 is SGHRS and CDR2 YFSETQ. The CDR3 length is 15 residues. Trimming shortened V by 4 bases and J by 4 bases, and 17 bases separated the two germline ends. DNA of the CDR3: TGCGCCAGCAGCCTTTCCTTTCATGGCGGCACTGAAGCTTTCTTT. This gives the protein CASSLSFHGGTEAFF.

The V and J genes are TRBV6-6 and TRBJ1-4; 10 nucleotides align to TRBD1. Germline assignment: CDR1 MNHNY and CDR2 SVGAGI (reference sequence). CDR3 length equals 16 residues. Trimming took 10 bases from V and 6 from J; bases not matched to a gene: 14. Written as DNA, the CDR3 is TGTGCCACCAGAAAGAGGATAGGACAGGGGGATGAAAAACTGTTTTTT. Encoded protein: CATRKRIGQGDEKLFF.

V usage is TRBV27 and J usage is TRBJ2-1; a weak D match, TRBD2 (6 bases). With 7 bases removed from V and 8 bases from J, the gap between germline ends came to 21 bases. CDR3 length: 15 amino acids. Germline-derived CDR1 and CDR2 are MNHEY and SMNVEV (reference sequence). The CDR3 is CASNGRGRFLDEQFF. Here the CDR3 DNA reads TGTGCCAGCAACGGGCGGGGTAGATTTTTGGATGAGCAGTTCTTC.

This clone came up a few times. The rearrangement joins TRBV19 to TRBJ2-5, with a tentative D call TRBD2 (7 bases). This CDR3 comprises 15 residues. Between the trimmed V and J ends, which lost 3 bases and 6 bases, there was a span of 17 bases. Germline CDR1 and CDR2: LNHDA and SQIVND (reference sequence). The CDR3 is CASSIGRGGAKTQYF. As DNA, the CDR3 is TGTGCCAGTAGTATCGGTAGAGGGGGGGCAAAGACCCAGTACTTC.

The gene calls are TRBV25-1 and TRBJ1-2; 8 bases are a match to TRBD1. V trimming: 4 bases; J trimming: 4 bases; junction bases outside the gene matches: 8. This CDR3 comprises 15 residues. CDR1 is MGHDK, CDR2 SYGVNS, per germline. The CDR3 DNA reads TGTGCCAGCAGTGGCCGACAGGGGATCGTCTATGGCTACACCTTC. This translates into CASSGRQGIVYGYTF.

CDR3 in DNA: TGTGCCAGCAGCCAAGACACGGGAGATGAAAAACTGTTTTTT. Translating it yields CASSQDTGDEKLFF. The V gene is TRBV3-1 (or the pseudogene TRBV3-2), the J gene TRBJ1-4; D unclear. Germline CDR1 reads LGHDT; CDR2 reads YNNKEL (reference sequence). The germline V and J ends were trimmed by 0 bases and 6 bases, with 8 bases remaining between them. This CDR3 is built from 14 residues.

The chain employs TRBV19 and TRBJ1-1; D is unclear. The V end lost 0 bases, the J end lost 0 bases, and 8 bases lay between the germline ends. Germline V gene data show CDR1 as LNHDA and CDR2 as SQIVND (reference sequence). The CDR3 length is 15 residues. This CDR3 is CASSIDSLLNTEAFF. The CDR3 nucleotides are TGTGCCAGTAGTATAGATAGTCTCCTGAACACTGAAGCTTTCTTT. Full variable domain (missing parts from reference TRBV19 and TRBJ1-1): DGGITQSPKYLFRKEGQNVTLSCEQNLNHDAMYWYRQDPGQGLRLIYYSQIVNDFQKGDIAEGYSVSREKKESFPLTVTSAQKNPTAFYLCASSIDSLLNTEAFFGQGTRLTVV.

This clone was picked up a small number of times. This rearrangement joins TRBV30 to TRBJ1-5; D gene uncertain. The V gene lost 4 bases and the J gene lost 2 bases, with 9 bases spanning the gap. Germline CDR1 is GTSNPN and CDR2 is SVGIG (reference sequence). The CDR3 covers 13 residues. Written as DNA, the CDR3 is TGTGCCTGGAATGTGCGGGGCAATCAGCCCCAGCATTTT. It specifies CAWNVRGNQPQHF.

This chain joins TRBV3-1 (or the pseudogene TRBV3-2) and TRBJ2-1; 12 bases fit TRBD1. CDR1 is LGHDT, CDR2 YNNKEL, per germline (reference sequence). Trimming took 1 base from V and 15 from J; bases not matched to a gene: 10. CDR3 size: 15 residues. CDR3 residues: CASSQGDRGPETAFF. For the CDR3, the DNA is TGTGCCAGCAGCCAAGGGGACAGGGGGCCCGAGACGGCGTTCTTC.

The rearrangement uses TRBV11-3 and TRBJ2-1; D not resolved. V lost 1 base, J lost 4 bases, and 11 bases lay in between. This CDR3 has 15 residues. From germline, CDR1 is SGHNT and CDR2 YENEEA. The DNA for the CDR3 is TGTGCCAGCAGCTTAGGACCTAGTCCTTACAATGAGCAGTTCTTC. It specifies CASSLGPSPYNEQFF.

This chain connects TRBV5-1 to TRBJ2-7, with a tentative D call TRBD1 (5 bases). Trimming removed 3 bases at V and 2 bases at J, with 12 bases between. The CDR3 has 14 residues. Per germline, CDR1 SGHRS and CDR2 YFSETQ. The CDR3 loop reads CASSSGQVAYEQYF. CDR3 DNA sequence: TGCGCCAGCAGCTCTGGACAAGTTGCCTACGAGCAGTACTTC.

V is TRBV7-3 and J is TRBJ2-1; D call uncertain. V was clipped by 1 base and J by 4 bases, with 5 bases between them. The CDR3 is 13 residues long. CDR1 and CDR2 from the germline V gene are SGHTA and FQGTGA. The CDR3 DNA reads as TGTGCCAGCAGCTTAAGTCCATACAATGAGCAGTTCTTC. Protein product: CASSLSPYNEQFF.

The chain couples TRBV4-2 to TRBJ2-5; the match to TRBD2 covers 13 bases. Germline V gene lookup returns CDR1 LGHNA and CDR2 YNFKEQ. Trimming took 0 bases from V and 5 from J; bases not matched to a gene: 9. This CDR3 spans 18 amino acids. The DNA for the CDR3 is TGTGCCAGCAGCCAAGATACGCGGACTAGCGGGGGTGGGGAGACCCAGTACTTC. Translating gives CASSQDTRTSGGGETQYF.

This chain connects TRBV7-3 to TRBJ1-3; D possibly corresponds to TRBD1 (5 bases). The length of the CDR3 is 15 residues. Germline loops: CDR1 SGHTA, CDR2 FQGTGA. The V gene lost 2 bases and the J gene lost 1 base, with 9 bases spanning the gap. CDR3 protein: CASSLQGQSGNTIYF. CDR3 nucleotides: TGTGCCAGCAGCTTACAGGGTCAGTCTGGAAACACCATATATTTT.

The chain is built from TRBV29-1 and TRBJ1-4, with 7 bases that match TRBD1. This CDR3 has 14 amino acids. Germline V lookup: CDR1 SQVTM, CDR2 ANQGSEA. Unmatched junction bases numbered 4, after V lost 4 bases and J lost 2 bases. CDR3 nucleotide sequence: TGCAGCGTTGCGACGACAGGGACTAATGAAAAACTGTTTTTT. Amino acids: CSVATTGTNEKLFF. Full variable domain (remainder filled in from reference TRBV29-1 and TRBJ1-4): SAVISQKPSRDICQRGTSLTIQCQVDSQVTMMFWYRQQPGQSLTLIATANQGSEATYESGFVIDKFPISRPNLTFSTLTVSNMSPEDSSIYLCSVATTGTNEKLFFGSGTQLSVL.

The V gene is TRBV7-9, the J gene TRBJ2-7, with 8 bases lining up with TRBD1. CDR1 and CDR2 from the germline V gene are SEHNR and FQNEAQ (reference sequence). Trimming at V came to 4 bases and at J to 0 bases, leaving 8 bases not matched to a gene. The CDR3 contains 16 residues. The CDR3 protein is CASSSSRDRSSYEQYF. The CDR3 DNA reads TGTGCCAGCAGCTCAAGCCGGGACAGGAGCTCCTACGAGCAGTACTTC.

The V call is TRBV7-2, the J call TRBJ2-5; D might be TRBD1 (6 bases). The ends were cut back, 1 base at V and 1 base at J, with 19 bases in the middle. Per germline, CDR1 SGHTA and CDR2 FQGNSA. The CDR3 is 18 amino acids. As DNA, the CDR3 is TGTGCCAGCAGCTTAGAGTGGTCCGGACAGAGAGGCCAAGAGACCCAGTACTTC. Amino acid sequence: CASSLEWSGQRGQETQYF.

The chain uses TRBV5-1 and TRBJ2-7; TRBD2 matches at 12 bases. The CDR3 consists of 16 residues. Losses at the gene ends were 4 bases for V and 2 bases for J; bases not matched to a gene: 7. The germline V gene encodes CDR1 SGHRS and CDR2 YFSETQ. CDR3 nucleotides: TGCGCCAGCAGCCTATCGACTAGCGGGGGCACCTACGAGCAGTACTTC. It yields the protein CASSLSTSGGTYEQYF.

The chain recombines TRBV4-1 with TRBJ2-7, with 8 bases identical to TRBD1. This CDR3 spans 13 amino acids. The ends lost 2 bases at V and 9 bases at J; junction bases unmatched: 6. Germline-derived CDR1 and CDR2 are MGHRA and YSYEKL. The CDR3 sequence is CASSQSTGGLQYF. Written as DNA, the CDR3 is TGCGCCAGCAGCCAATCAACAGGGGGATTGCAGTACTTC.

The chain uses TRBV4-2 and TRBJ1-6, with D perhaps matching TRBD1 (5 bases). Germline V CDR1 and CDR2: LGHNA, YNFKEQ. V lost 0 bases to trimming and J lost 9 bases, with 18 bases between them. The CDR3 covers 17 residues. The CDR3 bases are TGTGCCAGCAGCCAAGAATTCTGGGGGGATCCAAGTTCACCCCTCCACTTT. It is translated as CASSQEFWGDPSSPLHF.

The CDR3 coding sequence is TGTGCCAGCTCGAGACCAGGGGTGGACTATGGCTACACCTTC. Its protein is CASSRPGVDYGYTF. V usage is TRBV28 and J usage is TRBJ1-2, with a weak D call TRBD1 (6 bases). Germline V CDR1 and CDR2: MDHEN, SYDVKM. V was trimmed by 8 bases and J by 3 bases, leaving 16 bases between them. The CDR3 contains 14 residues.

The rearrangement joins TRBV12-3 or TRBV12-4 to TRBJ2-6; D gene uncertain. This CDR3 comprises 13 residues. V dropped 6 bases and J dropped 3 bases, with 6 bases sitting between them. This CDR3 is CASRVSGANVLTF. The CDR3 DNA reads as TGTGCCAGCAGGGTCAGTGGGGCCAACGTCCTGACTTTC.

The table lists this clone with many counts. Other DNA sequences of this sample code for an identical CDR3. The rearrangement joins TRBV5-6 to TRBJ1-5; 10 positions agree with TRBD1. Per the germline V gene, CDR1 is SGHDT and CDR2 is YYEEEE. This CDR3 spans 16 amino acids. The J segment lost 6 bases and the V segment lost 1 base, leaving 7 bases of the junction unmatched. CDR3 residues: CASSLRGQGIRQPQHF. DNA of the CDR3: TGTGCCAGCAGCTTGAGGGGACAGGGGATCCGTCAGCCCCAGCATTTT.

The gene calls are TRBV29-1 and TRBJ2-7; TRBD1 matches at 11 bases. The CDR3 is 14 residues long. The trim removed 6 bases at V and 2 bases at J, leaving 6 bases unmatched. Germline V gene data show CDR1 as SQVTM and CDR2 as ANQGSEA. CDR3 sequence: CSVATGQGAYEQYF. CDR3 nucleotide sequence: TGCAGCGTAGCAACGGGACAGGGGGCCTACGAGCAGTACTTC.

The V and J genes are TRBV7-8 and TRBJ1-6, with D possibly matching TRBD1 (6 bases). Germline values: CDR1 SGHVS, CDR2 FQNEAQ. V was shortened by 0 bases and J by 7 bases, with 7 bases between the two germline ends. The CDR3 runs to 14 residues. CDR3 in amino acids: CASSLAQGNSPLHF. CDR3 sequence (DNA): TGTGCCAGCAGCTTAGCCCAGGGGAATTCACCCCTCCACTTT.